These 8 T cell receptor beta chains came from one sample sequenced in a study of T cells in Graves' hyperthyroidism and ophthalmopathy. TCR beta CDR3 sequences were amplified from RNA transcripts. The primer set for the first-round RT-PCR of the TCR CDR3 was HTBI. A single record per CDR3 protein comes from TCRdb applying MiXCR to the multiplex PCR reads. The table has about 560,000 distinct CDR3 sequences, around 17% seen once; the top ten hold 15% to 20%. The source material was blood. The receptor source for this set is a woman between 18 and 29 years old with Graves' hyperthyroidism.

There are a few counts of this clonotype. J is TRBJ2-6 and V is TRBV7-2; the D call may be TRBD1 or TRBD2 (5 bases each). With 3 bases removed from V and 2 bases from J, the gap between germline ends came to 8 bases. Per the germline V gene, CDR1 is SGHTA and CDR2 is FQGNSA. The CDR3 runs 15 residues. CDR3 sequence: CASSLGTAGANVLTF. The CDR3 DNA reads TGTGCCAGCAGCTTGGGGACGGCTGGGGCCAACGTCCTGACTTTC. Based on the CDR3 plus reference TRBV7-2 and TRBJ2-6, the full variable domain is GAGVSQSPSNKVTEKGKDVELRCDPISGHTALYWYRQSLGQGLEFLIYFQGNSAPDKSGLPSDRFSAERTGGSVSTLTIQRTQQEDSAVYLCASSLGTAGANVLTFGAGSRLTVL.

In this sample, this clonotype turned up a few times. The chain uses TRBV20-1 and TRBJ1-4, with D maybe TRBD1 (5 bases). The CDR3 loop spans 14 amino acids. Per germline, CDR1 DFQATT and CDR2 SNEGSKA (reference sequence). V was trimmed by 5 bases and J by 4 bases, leaving 14 bases between them. The CDR3 DNA sequence: TGCAGTGCTTTTCCCGGGGGGGGTAATGAAAAACTGTTTTTT. It encodes CSAFPGGGNEKLFF.

The genes are TRBV20-1 and TRBJ2-1; the D is unclear. This CDR3 has 13 amino acids. CDR1 is DFQATT and CDR2 is SNEGSKA in the germline V gene (reference sequence). Trimming took off 2 bases at V and 3 bases at J, with 8 bases between the two ends. CDR3 coding DNA: TGCAGTGCTAGACACAGTATCTACAATGAGCAGTTCTTC. It encodes CSARHSIYNEQFF.

V usage is TRBV28 and J usage is TRBJ2-1; D ambiguous. V was shortened by 7 bases and J by 2 bases, with 12 bases between the two germline ends. CDR1 MDHEN and CDR2 SYDVKM come from the germline V gene. The CDR3 has 14 residues. CDR3 sequence: CASNSRPAYNEQFF. For the CDR3, the DNA is TGTGCCAGCAATTCAAGACCCGCCTACAATGAGCAGTTCTTC.

This clonotype has at least ten counts. J is TRBJ2-1 and V is TRBV7-2, with 9 bases lining up with TRBD2. Germline V gene sequence: CDR1 SGHTA, CDR2 FQGNSA. The CDR3 has 19 amino acids. The junction had 19 bases not matched to a gene; V was cut back by 1 base and J by 9 bases. The CDR3 sequence: CASSLGWRGGAGGSSEQFF. Written as DNA, the CDR3 is TGTGCCAGCAGCTTAGGATGGAGGGGTGGAGCGGGGGGAAGTAGTGAGCAGTTCTTC. The complete variable domain, with remaining parts taken from reference TRBV7-2 and TRBJ2-1, reads GAGVSQSPSNKVTEKGKDVELRCDPISGHTALYWYRQSLGQGLEFLIYFQGNSAPDKSGLPSDRFSAERTGGSVSTLTIQRTQQEDSAVYLCASSLGWRGGAGGSSEQFFGPGTRLTVL.

In this sample, this clonotype turned up many times. The chain combines TRBV12-5 with TRBJ2-3; perhaps TRBD1 as D (5 bases). Germline V gene data show CDR1 as LGHNT and CDR2 as FRNRAP. V was shortened by 0 bases and J by 2 bases, with 12 bases between the two germline ends. This CDR3 has 16 amino acids. The DNA of the CDR3 is TGTGCTAGTGGTTTGGTACCCGGACAAATCACAGATACGCAGTATTTT. Translated: CASGLVPGQITDTQYF.

The CDR3, as DNA: TGTGCCATCAGCATCAATACACCTAGCACAGATACGCAGTATTTT. It codes for CAISINTPSTDTQYF. This chain links TRBV10-3 with TRBJ2-3; D is uncertain. This CDR3 has 15 residues. V lost 6 bases and J 0 bases, leaving 13 bases between the germline ends. Germline CDR1 and CDR2: ENHRY and SYGVKD.

The chain joins TRBV7-2 to TRBJ2-3, with TRBD2 matching over 10 bases. The J segment lost 2 bases and the V segment lost 4 bases, leaving 3 bases of the junction unmatched. Germline CDR1 reads SGHTA; CDR2 reads FQGNSA. CDR3 length: 15 amino acids. The CDR3 here is CASSSGTSDTDTQYF. CDR3 DNA sequence: TGTGCCAGCAGCTCGGGGACTAGCGACACAGATACGCAGTATTTT. Supplemented by reference TRBV7-2 and TRBJ2-3, the full variable domain reads GAGVSQSPSNKVTEKGKDVELRCDPISGHTALYWYRQSLGQGLEFLIYFQGNSAPDKSGLPSDRFSAERTGGSVSTLTIQRTQQEDSAVYLCASSSGTSDTDTQYFGPGTRLTVL.